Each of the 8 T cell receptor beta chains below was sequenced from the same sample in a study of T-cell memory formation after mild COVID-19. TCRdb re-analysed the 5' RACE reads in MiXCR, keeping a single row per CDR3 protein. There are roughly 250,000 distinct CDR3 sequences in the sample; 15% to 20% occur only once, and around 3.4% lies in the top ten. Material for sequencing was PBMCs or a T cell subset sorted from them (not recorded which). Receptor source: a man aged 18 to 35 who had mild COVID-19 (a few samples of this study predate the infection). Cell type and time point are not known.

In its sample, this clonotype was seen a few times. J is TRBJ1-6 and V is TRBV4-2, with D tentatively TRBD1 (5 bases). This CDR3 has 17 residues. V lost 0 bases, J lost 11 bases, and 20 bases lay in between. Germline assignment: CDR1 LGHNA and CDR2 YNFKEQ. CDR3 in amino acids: CASSQEGAGGARTPLHF. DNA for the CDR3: TGTGCCAGCAGCCAAGAAGGGGCTGGAGGGGCGCGCACACCCCTCCACTTT.

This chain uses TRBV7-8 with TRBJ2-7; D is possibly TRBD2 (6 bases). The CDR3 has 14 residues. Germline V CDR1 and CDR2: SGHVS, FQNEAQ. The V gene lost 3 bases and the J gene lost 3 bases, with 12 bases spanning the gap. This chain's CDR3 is CASSFLEGGYEQYV. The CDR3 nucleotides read TGTGCCAGCAGCTTCTTGGAGGGAGGCTACGAGCAGTACGTC.

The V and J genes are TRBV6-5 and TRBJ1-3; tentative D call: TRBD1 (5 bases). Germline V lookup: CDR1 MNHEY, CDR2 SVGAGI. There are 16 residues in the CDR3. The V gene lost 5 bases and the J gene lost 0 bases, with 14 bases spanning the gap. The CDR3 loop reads CASSQTAFFSGNTIYF. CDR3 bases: TGTGCCAGCAGTCAGACAGCCTTCTTCTCTGGAAACACCATATATTTT.

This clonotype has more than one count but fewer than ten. The CDR3 bases are TGTGCCAGCAGGGGGGCCCCTGGGAAGACCCAGTACTTC. Amino acid sequence: CASRGAPGKTQYF. The chain joins TRBV12-3 or TRBV12-4 to TRBJ2-5; maybe TRBD1 (6 bases). V was pared by 6 bases and J by 6 bases, with 14 bases between. This CDR3 region has 13 residues.

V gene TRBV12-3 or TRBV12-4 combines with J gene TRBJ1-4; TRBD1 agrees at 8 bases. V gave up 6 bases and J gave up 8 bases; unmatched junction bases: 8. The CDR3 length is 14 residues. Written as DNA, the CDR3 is TGTGCCAGCAGGGCTCGGACAGGGAACGAAAAACTGTTTTTT. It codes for CASRARTGNEKLFF.

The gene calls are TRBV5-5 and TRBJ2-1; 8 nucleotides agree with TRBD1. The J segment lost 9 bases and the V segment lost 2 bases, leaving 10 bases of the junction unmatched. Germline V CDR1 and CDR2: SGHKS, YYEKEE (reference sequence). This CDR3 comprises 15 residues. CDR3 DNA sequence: TGTGCCAGCAGCTTCGACCCGGGGACAGGCCTTGAGCAGTTCTTC. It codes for CASSFDPGTGLEQFF.

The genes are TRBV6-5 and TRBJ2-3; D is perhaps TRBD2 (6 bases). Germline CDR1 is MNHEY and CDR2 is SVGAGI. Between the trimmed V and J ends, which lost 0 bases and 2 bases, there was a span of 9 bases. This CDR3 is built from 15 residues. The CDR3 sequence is CASSYSTGDTDTQYF. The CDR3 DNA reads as TGTGCCAGCAGTTACTCGACGGGGGACACAGATACGCAGTATTTT.

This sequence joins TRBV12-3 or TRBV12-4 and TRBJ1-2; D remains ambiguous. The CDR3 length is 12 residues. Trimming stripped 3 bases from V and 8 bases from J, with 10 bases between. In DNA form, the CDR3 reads TGTGCCAGCAGTTTCGGAGTGGAAGGCTACACCTTC. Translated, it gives CASSFGVEGYTF.